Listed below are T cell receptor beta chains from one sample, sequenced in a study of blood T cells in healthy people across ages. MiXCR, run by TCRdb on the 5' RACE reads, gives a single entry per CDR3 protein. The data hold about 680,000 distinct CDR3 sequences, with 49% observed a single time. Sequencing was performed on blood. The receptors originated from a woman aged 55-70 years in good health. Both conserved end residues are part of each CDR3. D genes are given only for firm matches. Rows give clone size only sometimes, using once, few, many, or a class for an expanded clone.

CDR3nt: TGTGCCAGCAGTTTCTTACAGGGCGCCGGGAATTCACCCCTCCACTTT; CDR3aa: CASSFLQGAGNSPLHF; d_gene: .; abundance: .; j_gene: TRBJ1-6; v_gene: TRBV12-3/TRBV12-4
CDR3nt: TGCAGTGCTAAAAGGACAGTTCAAGAGACCCAGTACTTC; CDR3aa: CSAKRTVQETQYF; d_gene: .; abundance: .; j_gene: TRBJ2-5; v_gene: TRBV20-1
CDR3nt: TGCGCCAGCAGCCAAGACTTCGGGACAGAGAGCACAGATACGCAGTATTTT; CDR3aa: CASSQDFGTESTDTQYF; d_gene: TRBD1; abundance: few; j_gene: TRBJ2-3; v_gene: TRBV4-3
CDR3nt: TGTGCCAGCAGTTACTCCGGCGGGACTCGAGAGACCCAGTACTTC; CDR3aa: CASSYSGGTRETQYF; d_gene: .; abundance: .; j_gene: TRBJ2-5; v_gene: TRBV6-2/TRBV6-3
CDR3nt: TGTGCCAGCAGTTGGGGGACACCCCTCAACACTGAAGCTTTCTTT; CDR3aa: CASSWGTPLNTEAFF; d_gene: .; abundance: few; j_gene: TRBJ1-1; v_gene: TRBV27
CDR3nt: TGCGCCAGCAGCTTTAGTGGGGCTTCCGATCAGCCCCAGCATTTT; CDR3aa: CASSFSGASDQPQHF; d_gene: .; abundance: .; j_gene: TRBJ1-5; v_gene: TRBV5-1
CDR3nt: TGTGCCAGCAGCTTATACCGGGACAGGTATAGCACAGATACGCAGTATTTT; CDR3aa: CASSLYRDRYSTDTQYF; d_gene: TRBD1; abundance: .; j_gene: TRBJ2-3; v_gene: TRBV11-2
CDR3nt: TGTGCCAGCAGCGGAGGGGGGTCTAATGAAAAACTGTTTTTT; CDR3aa: CASSGGGSNEKLFF; d_gene: .; abundance: once; j_gene: TRBJ1-4; v_gene: TRBV12-3/TRBV12-4
CDR3nt: TGTGCCACCAGCAGTCCCCAGGGCAGCTCCTACAATGAGCAGTTCTTC; CDR3aa: CATSSPQGSSYNEQFF; d_gene: .; abundance: .; j_gene: TRBJ2-1; v_gene: TRBV15
CDR3nt: TGTGCCAGCAGTTTAAGCGCAGGGAGGAGGTATGGCTACACCTTC; CDR3aa: CASSLSAGRRYGYTF; d_gene: .; abundance: .; j_gene: TRBJ1-2; v_gene: TRBV12-3/TRBV12-4
CDR3nt: TGTGCCAGCAGCGTAGGTGATTTCGAGACCCAGTACTTC; CDR3aa: CASSVGDFETQYF; d_gene: .; abundance: many; j_gene: TRBJ2-5; v_gene: TRBV9
CDR3nt: TGTGCCAGCAGGGCCGGGACTATCTCCTACGAGCAGTACTTC; CDR3aa: CASRAGTISYEQYF; d_gene: TRBD2; abundance: few; j_gene: TRBJ2-7; v_gene: TRBV7-2
CDR3nt: TGTGCCAGCAGTGGGGGCTACGAGCAGTACTTC; CDR3aa: CASSGGYEQYF; d_gene: .; abundance: many; j_gene: TRBJ2-7; v_gene: TRBV25-1
CDR3nt: TGTGCCACCGGGGGGGCGGACGGGGAGCTGTTTTTT; CDR3aa: CATGGADGELFF; d_gene: TRBD2; abundance: .; j_gene: TRBJ2-2; v_gene: TRBV6-6
CDR3nt: TGTGCCAGCAGCTTAGTAAGGTCCGAGCAGTACTTC; CDR3aa: CASSLVRSEQYF; d_gene: .; abundance: once; j_gene: TRBJ2-7; v_gene: TRBV11-2
CDR3nt: TGCAGCATCGTCCCCAGGGAAACCTACGAGCAGTACTTC; CDR3aa: CSIVPRETYEQYF; d_gene: .; abundance: few; j_gene: TRBJ2-7; v_gene: TRBV29-1
CDR3nt: TGTGCCAGCAGGGACAGGTTGGGAGGATATGGCTACACCTTC; CDR3aa: CASRDRLGGYGYTF; d_gene: TRBD1; abundance: .; j_gene: TRBJ1-2; v_gene: TRBV2
CDR3nt: TGCAGTGCTAGCCCCCCGGGACAGGAACAAGAGACCCAGTACTTC; CDR3aa: CSASPPGQEQETQYF; d_gene: TRBD1; abundance: .; j_gene: TRBJ2-5; v_gene: TRBV20-1
CDR3nt: TGTGCCAGCAGCTTCGCTAGCGATCAAGAGACCCAGTACTTC; CDR3aa: CASSFASDQETQYF; d_gene: .; abundance: few; j_gene: TRBJ2-5; v_gene: TRBV9
CDR3nt: TGTGCCAGCAGTTTACGCGGGAGCTACACAGATACGCAGTATTTT; CDR3aa: CASSLRGSYTDTQYF; d_gene: TRBD2; abundance: few; j_gene: TRBJ2-3; v_gene: TRBV28
CDR3nt: TGCGCCAGCAGCCAGGTTTCCGCGGGAGCTTATAGGAATGAGCGGTTCTTC; CDR3aa: CASSQVSAGAYRNERFF; d_gene: TRBD2; abundance: .; j_gene: TRBJ2-1; v_gene: TRBV4-3
CDR3nt: TGTGCCAGCAGCCCCCTCAGAGGGGCGAATGAGCAGTTCTTC; CDR3aa: CASSPLRGANEQFF; d_gene: .; abundance: .; j_gene: TRBJ2-1; v_gene: TRBV4-2
CDR3nt: TGTGCCAGCAGCCGACTAGGAGGCGCTGAAGCTTTCTTT; CDR3aa: CASSRLGGAEAFF; d_gene: .; abundance: .; j_gene: TRBJ1-1; v_gene: TRBV11-1
CDR3nt: TGTGCCAGCAGCTTAAGCCTAGCGGGAGAGCGAGAGACCCAGTACTTC; CDR3aa: CASSLSLAGERETQYF; d_gene: TRBD2; abundance: .; j_gene: TRBJ2-5; v_gene: TRBV7-2
CDR3nt: TGTGCCAGCAGCCCGGGACTAGCGGGAGCCCTAGATACGCAGTATTTT; CDR3aa: CASSPGLAGALDTQYF; d_gene: TRBD2; abundance: few; j_gene: TRBJ2-3; v_gene: TRBV12-3/TRBV12-4
CDR3nt: TGTGCCAGCTGTGGACAGGGAGGCGAGCAGTACTTC; CDR3aa: CASCGQGGEQYF; d_gene: TRBD1; abundance: .; j_gene: TRBJ2-7; v_gene: TRBV18
CDR3nt: TGCAGCGTGATTGGACAGGGTCTGAACACTGAAGCTTTCTTT; CDR3aa: CSVIGQGLNTEAFF; d_gene: TRBD1; abundance: few; j_gene: TRBJ1-1; v_gene: TRBV29-1
CDR3nt: TGTGCCAGCTCACCAGAATGGGAGGCTCCCTACGAGCAGTACTTC; CDR3aa: CASSPEWEAPYEQYF; d_gene: .; abundance: .; j_gene: TRBJ2-7; v_gene: TRBV18
CDR3nt: TGTGCCAGCAGCTTGAATAGCGGGAGGGCCCTAGATACGCAGTATTTT; CDR3aa: CASSLNSGRALDTQYF; d_gene: TRBD2; abundance: once; j_gene: TRBJ2-3; v_gene: TRBV7-6
CDR3nt: TGTGCCTGGAGAGAAAGCGGGCGCAGCTACGAGCAGTACTTC; CDR3aa: CAWRESGRSYEQYF; d_gene: .; abundance: .; j_gene: TRBJ2-7; v_gene: TRBV30
CDR3nt: TGTGCCAGCAACCCGTCTGGGGCCAACGTCCTGACTTTC; CDR3aa: CASNPSGANVLTF; d_gene: .; abundance: .; j_gene: TRBJ2-6; v_gene: TRBV5-6
CDR3nt: TGTGCCAGCAGCTTCTTCGTCCAAGAGACCCAGTACTTC; CDR3aa: CASSFFVQETQYF; d_gene: .; abundance: .; j_gene: TRBJ2-5; v_gene: TRBV7-3
CDR3nt: TGTGCCAGCAGTTCGGACGGGAGCACAGATACGCAGTATTTT; CDR3aa: CASSSDGSTDTQYF; d_gene: .; abundance: many; j_gene: TRBJ2-3; v_gene: TRBV6-2/TRBV6-3
CDR3nt: TGCAGTGCTAGAGATTCAAGGAACTACGGGGGGCAGTACTTC; CDR3aa: CSARDSRNYGGQYF; d_gene: .; abundance: .; j_gene: TRBJ2-7; v_gene: TRBV20-1
CDR3nt: TGCAGTGCTAGAGATTCCCGGACAGGGTATTATGAGCAGTTCTTC; CDR3aa: CSARDSRTGYYEQFF; d_gene: TRBD1; abundance: .; j_gene: TRBJ2-1; v_gene: TRBV20-1
CDR3nt: TGCAGTGCTCGAACAGGGGGGGGCACAGATACGCAGTATTTT; CDR3aa: CSARTGGGTDTQYF; d_gene: .; abundance: .; j_gene: TRBJ2-3; v_gene: TRBV20-1
CDR3nt: TGTGCCAGCAGTCGGTACAGGGGACTACGGGACGAGCAGTACTTC; CDR3aa: CASSRYRGLRDEQYF; d_gene: .; abundance: few; j_gene: TRBJ2-7; v_gene: TRBV27
CDR3nt: TGTGCCAGCAGCCAAGAAAAGGGGACTAGGGAGACCCAGTACTTC; CDR3aa: CASSQEKGTRETQYF; d_gene: TRBD2; abundance: .; j_gene: TRBJ2-5; v_gene: TRBV4-2
CDR3nt: TGTGCCAGCTCACCAACTCTCCAGGGGAAGGCTGGGGCCAACGTCCTGACTTTC; CDR3aa: CASSPTLQGKAGANVLTF; d_gene: .; abundance: .; j_gene: TRBJ2-6; v_gene: TRBV18
CDR3nt: TGCAGTGCTACGGAACCCAGCGGAGCCTACAATGAGCAGTACTTC; CDR3aa: CSATEPSGAYNEQYF; d_gene: .; abundance: .; j_gene: TRBJ2-7; v_gene: TRBV20-1
CDR3nt: TGTGCCAGCGGGGTGGGGGTGCGAACCTACGAGCAGTACTTC; CDR3aa: CASGVGVRTYEQYF; d_gene: .; abundance: .; j_gene: TRBJ2-7; v_gene: TRBV6-2/TRBV6-3
CDR3nt: TGTGCCAGCAGCTACGCTCCGGGACAGCTCACCGGTGAGCAGTTCTTC; CDR3aa: CASSYAPGQLTGEQFF; d_gene: TRBD1; abundance: .; j_gene: TRBJ2-1; v_gene: TRBV11-2
CDR3nt: TGTGCCAGCAGCGGGAGGGGATACAATGAGCAGTTCTTC; CDR3aa: CASSGRGYNEQFF; d_gene: .; abundance: .; j_gene: TRBJ2-1; v_gene: TRBV9
CDR3nt: TGTGCCAGCAGCCCCGGGATAGGTAATGAAAAACTGTTTTTT; CDR3aa: CASSPGIGNEKLFF; d_gene: .; abundance: .; j_gene: TRBJ1-4; v_gene: TRBV7-9